This T cell receptor (beta chain) appears in the sequencing data of a study of blood T cell repertoires in COVID-19 (TCRdb year 2020). About the investigation overall: Samples from collaborators originated in the United States, Italy and Spain and spanned both the acute and convalescent phases of COVID-19. Where available, HLA class I and class II types were taken from metadata supplied by the sample provider and were not determined by assay-based typing. Samples were obtained from the ongoing ImmuneRACE study (first 160 participants) and from about 1,300 subjects provided by 6 global collaborators. Deeply sampled blood TCRbeta repertoires from subjects exposed to, actively infected with, or recovered from COVID-19 were included in the dataset. Nearly every sample came with metadata listing a de-identified subject ID, COVID-19 status, age in years and sex. The repertoires were released in a freely available public database meant as a resource for research on the immune response to SARS-CoV-2. The prospective study material was composed of cDNA or gDNA derived from T cells, B-cell-depleted T cells, or PBMCs.

Concerning this clone itself: Its target antigen remains unknown. Per-nucleotide qualities are absent, and no much larger clonotype sits a single base away.

The collaborating institutions used their own protocols to collect whole blood in K2EDTA tubes. Collaborator samples were shipped for TCRbeta analysis as frozen whole blood, isolated PBMCs, or DNA extracted from either sample type. Overall study results and their limits: Clinical and demographic metadata were provided uncurated, with the amount varying by source and participant.

TCRbeta CDR3 regions were amplified from genomic DNA using the immunoSEQ Assay, a bias-controlled multiplex PCR. The original pipeline was this. The number of nucleated cells in each sample was estimated by amplification of reference gene primers within the assay. Sequence reads were collapsed and filtered to measure the absolute abundance of every unique TCRbeta CDR3 rearrangement. Productive Simpson clonality was computed per sample as the square root of Simpson's diversity index over productive rearrangements. The immuneACCESS repertoire file appears here via TCRdb, limited to in-frame rearrangements. These files lack a portion of the clones; in checked studies, under half of the deficit traces to unresolved V genes, and the cause of the others is not known. V and J calls and clone size follow that table, whereas D and trimming were derived from the DNA. This sample has 300,000 to 450,000 clones in its table, and 85% of those were observed once. In total, the top ten clones hold roughly 3.6% of the sample.

The sequence was collected from a woman under 30 with acute or convalescent COVID-19. Sample: peripheral blood.

The encoded CDR3 is CASSPQREGPYEQYF. The DNA reads as follows: TGTGCCAGCAGTCCTCAGCGGGAGGGCCCCTACGAGCAGTACTTC. This receptor chain uses TRBV28 and TRBJ2-7; 10 of the junction bases match TRBD2. The CDR1 and CDR2 encoded by the germline V gene are MDHEN and SYDVKM. Unmatched junction bases come to 6, with V trimmed by 5 bases and J by 2 bases. The CDR3 spans 15 residues, from the cysteine through the phenylalanine. The entry retains the CDR3 DNA only, 45 bases that are in frame from base 1. Where the CDR3 stops, the reference TRBV28 and TRBJ2-7 genes take over; the full variable domain is DVKVTQSSRYLVKRTGEKVFLECVQDMDHENMFWYRQDPGLGLRLIYFSYDVKMKEKGDIPEGYSVSREKKERFSLILESASTNQTSMYLCASSPQREGPYEQYFGPGTRLTVT.